This T cell receptor beta chain was captured in a study of shared clonotypes between healthy human individuals. Repertoires were generated with immunoSEQ multiplex PCR, while TCRdb's copy carries only in-frame clones and drops some. The sample includes 750,000 to 1,000,000 clones, more than 85% seen only once; the top ten take less than 25%. CD45RO negativity and positive selection for CCR7 defined naive CD8 cells, a population that excluded terminally differentiated effector memory CD45RA+ cells. This CDR3 is built from 18 residues. CDR1 is MGHDK, CDR2 SYGVNS, per germline. With 0 bases removed from V and 1 base from J, the gap between germline ends came to 13 bases.

Source material: naive CD8+ T cells sorted from blood. The chain recombines TRBV25-1 with TRBJ2-6; D uncertain. The clonotype comes from a man aged 25-45 years in good health. CDR3 sequence: CASSEYMATASGANVLTF. For the CDR3, the DNA is TGTGCCAGCAGTGAATACATGGCCACTGCTTCTGGGGCCAACGTCCTGACTTTC.